This entry lists 27 T cell receptor beta chains sequenced from one sample in a study of CD8 T cells in Susac syndrome. Random hexamers primed reverse transcription of about 0.5 to 1 ug RNA. TCRdb analysed the immunoSEQ multiplex PCR reads with MiXCR anew, one entry per CDR3 protein. The repertoire holds roughly 130,000 distinct CDR3 sequences, with over 90% as singletons. What was sequenced was CD8+ T cells from PBMCs. The receptors shown here come from a human donor with Susac syndrome.

The chain uses TRBV10-2 and TRBJ2-3; D unresolved. Trimming removed 0 bases from V and 6 bases from J, with 4 bases in between. This CDR3 is 12 amino acids long. The germline V gene has CDR1 WSHSY and CDR2 SAAADI. The CDR3 here is CASSESADTQYF. The CDR3 coding sequence is TGCGCCAGCAGTGAGTCGGCTGATACGCAGTATTTT.

The chain carries TRBV12-3 or TRBV12-4 and TRBJ2-7; D call uncertain. The CDR3 is 12 amino acids. Trimming pared 5 bases from V and 3 bases from J, leaving 8 bases between. CDR3 sequence (DNA): TGTGCCAGCAGTGTGACCGACTACGAGCAGTACTTC. It yields the protein CASSVTDYEQYF.

This sequence joins TRBV9 and TRBJ2-7; no reliable D call. Germline loops: CDR1 SGDLS, CDR2 YYNGEE. The CDR3 runs 14 residues. Trimming cost V 2 bases and J 6 bases, with 15 bases left between them. The CDR3 protein is CASSVEGDLSEQYF. The CDR3 DNA reads as TGTGCCAGCAGCGTCGAAGGAGATTTAAGCGAGCAGTACTTC.

The J gene is TRBJ1-5, the V gene TRBV29-1, with TRBD1 matching over 9 bases. CDR1 is SQVTM, CDR2 ANQGSEA, per germline. J lost 11 bases, V lost 0 bases, and 5 bases had no gene match. This CDR3 spans 13 amino acids. The CDR3, as DNA: TGCAGCGTTGAAGATCTGGGACAGGGAACCCAGCATTTT. The encoded protein is CSVEDLGQGTQHF.

The chain uses TRBV5-1 and TRBJ1-4; possibly TRBD1 for D (6 bases). The length of the CDR3 is 13 residues. Germline CDR1 and CDR2: SGHRS and YFSETQ. Trimming removed 5 bases at V and 4 bases at J, with 9 bases between. CDR3 nucleotide sequence: TGCGCCAGCAGGGACAGACTTAATGAAAAACTGTTTTTT. Translated, it gives CASRDRLNEKLFF.

This chain connects TRBV6-5 to TRBJ2-5; 11 bases fit TRBD1. Germline loops: CDR1 MNHEY, CDR2 SVGAGI. The CDR3 totals 15 residues. The V segment lost 4 bases and the J segment 5 bases; nucleotides outside the gene matches: 6. CDR3: CASSSGTGGFETQYF. The DNA for the CDR3 is TGTGCCAGCAGTTCCGGGACAGGGGGATTTGAGACCCAGTACTTC.

This clonotype is a singleton in its sample. The chain has TRBV29-1 and TRBJ2-1; 9 bases match TRBD1. The J segment lost 6 bases and the V segment lost 4 bases, leaving 1 base of the junction unmatched. Germline lookup yields CDR1 SQVTM and CDR2 ANQGSEA. CDR3 length: 12 residues. The CDR3 DNA is TGCAGCGTTGGACAGGGGGGCAATGAGCAGTTCTTC. Translated: CSVGQGGNEQFF.

The chain couples TRBV20-1 to TRBJ1-2, with a tentative D call TRBD1 (6 bases). The CDR3 loop spans 14 amino acids. Germline-derived CDR1 and CDR2 are DFQATT and SNEGSKA (reference sequence). Between the trimmed V and J ends, which lost 4 bases and 8 bases, there was a span of 20 bases. CDR3 DNA: TGCAGTGCTATTACAGGGTCGGGGATTAGAGGCTACACCTTC. Translation: CSAITGSGIRGYTF.

This chain joins TRBV27 and TRBJ2-5, with 9 bases lining up with TRBD2. The germline gives CDR1 MNHEY, CDR2 SMNVEV (reference sequence). This CDR3 is built from 14 residues. Trimming took 6 bases from V and 1 from J; bases not matched to a gene: 3. CDR3 DNA sequence: TGTGCCAGCAGCCTAGCGGGGCCCCAAGAGACCCAGTACTTC. Its translation: CASSLAGPQETQYF.

The rearrangement links TRBV15 to TRBJ1-1; D perhaps matches TRBD1 (6 bases). Per germline, CDR1 LNHNV and CDR2 YYDKDF (reference sequence). The CDR3 is 15 amino acids. The V gene lost 0 bases and the J gene lost 0 bases, with 8 bases spanning the gap. Here the CDR3 DNA reads TGTGCCACCAGCAGAGATAGGGGGTTGAACACTGAAGCTTTCTTT. It specifies CATSRDRGLNTEAFF.

This clonotype was counted a few times. The chain combines TRBV14 with TRBJ2-7; TRBD1 is a possible D gene (5 bases). The CDR3 runs to 15 residues. The germline V and J ends were trimmed by 4 bases and 0 bases, with 13 bases remaining between them. Germline CDR1 and CDR2: SGHDN and FVKESK. CDR3 in amino acids: CASSPYRTPSYEQYF. CDR3 nucleotides: TGTGCCAGCAGCCCCTATCGGACACCCTCCTACGAGCAGTACTTC.

The CDR3 sequence is CSARDPEGPKPYTEAFF. For the CDR3, the DNA is TGCAGTGCTAGAGATCCCGAGGGGCCAAAACCGTACACTGAAGCTTTCTTT. The genes are TRBV20-1 and TRBJ1-1, with a possible D match to TRBD1 (5 bases). In germline, CDR1 is DFQATT, CDR2 SNEGSKA (reference sequence). The V end was cut by 0 bases, the J end by 3 bases, with 20 bases between. The CDR3 has 17 amino acids.

The chain recombines TRBV6-5 with TRBJ2-5; tentatively, D is TRBD2 (6 bases). The CDR3 runs 14 residues. Germline V gene lookup returns CDR1 MNHEY and CDR2 SVGAGI. Trimming took off 6 bases at V and 2 bases at J, with 13 bases between the two ends. CDR3 DNA sequence: TGTGCCAGCAGCGCGGGGTGGAATCAAGAGACCCAGTACTTC. It specifies CASSAGWNQETQYF.

This rearrangement joins TRBV27 to TRBJ2-7; the D call may be TRBD1 or TRBD2 (5 bases each). Trimming stripped 6 bases from V and 3 bases from J, with 18 bases between. Germline lookup yields CDR1 MNHEY and CDR2 SMNVEV (reference sequence). The CDR3 is 15 amino acids. The CDR3 nucleotides read TGTGCCAGCAGCCCCCGGGACGGCCAAGACTACGAGCAGTACTTC. Translated: CASSPRDGQDYEQYF.

This rearrangement joins TRBV5-4 to TRBJ1-2; 9 bases agree with TRBD1. CDR1 is SGHNT and CDR2 is YYREEE in the germline V gene (reference sequence). The V and J ends lost 2 bases and 5 bases, in that order; junction bases with no gene match: 10. This CDR3 comprises 16 residues. In nucleotides, the CDR3 is TGTGCCAGCAGCTTAGTCCCGGGACAGGGTAGATATGGCTACACCTTC. Translating it yields CASSLVPGQGRYGYTF.

The chain employs TRBV7-6 and TRBJ1-1; the match to TRBD1 covers 7 bases. Per germline, CDR1 SGHVS and CDR2 FNYEAQ. This CDR3 is 13 amino acids long. The V segment lost 5 bases and the J segment 5 bases; nucleotides outside the gene matches: 5. CDR3 loop: CASSRETGTEAFF. CDR3 in DNA: TGTGCCAGCAGCAGAGAGACAGGGACTGAAGCTTTCTTT.

The V gene is TRBV5-1, the J gene TRBJ2-1; perhaps TRBD1 as D (6 bases). The length of the CDR3 is 18 residues. V was clipped by 3 bases and J by 6 bases, with 25 bases between them. The germline CDR1 and CDR2 sequences are SGHRS and YFSETQ. Here the CDR3 reads CASSSPDRGTLNPNEQFF. CDR3 nucleotides: TGCGCCAGCAGCTCACCCGATCGAGGGACACTAAATCCCAATGAGCAGTTCTTC.

The chain employs TRBV30 and TRBJ2-7; D gene uncertain. Germline V gene lookup returns CDR1 GTSNPN and CDR2 SVGIG (reference sequence). This CDR3 is built from 11 residues. The V end lost 3 bases, the J end lost 6 bases, and 9 bases lay between the germline ends. The CDR3 sequence is CAWSNGGEQYF. CDR3 DNA: TGTGCCTGGAGCAACGGCGGCGAGCAGTACTTC. Based on the CDR3 plus reference TRBV30 and TRBJ2-7, the full variable domain is SQTIHQWPATLVQPVGSPLSLECTVEGTSNPNLYWYRQAAGRGLQLLFYSVGIGQISSEVPQNLSASRPQDRQFILSSKKLLLSDSGFYLCAWSNGGEQYFGPGTRLTVT.

The chain joins TRBV5-6 to TRBJ2-1; D may be TRBD2 (7 bases). Germline V gene lookup returns CDR1 SGHDT and CDR2 YYEEEE. V lost 4 bases and J lost 0, with 14 bases in between. This CDR3 comprises 16 residues. This CDR3 reads CASSAGAEASYNEQFF. Written as DNA, the CDR3 is TGTGCCAGCAGCGCGGGGGCGGAGGCCTCCTACAATGAGCAGTTCTTC.

This CDR3 reads CASSGTGGEQYF. DNA for the CDR3: TGTGCCAGCAGCGGAACAGGGGGCGAGCAGTACTTC. J is TRBJ2-7 and V is TRBV9; TRBD1 agrees at 8 bases. Germline CDR1 is SGDLS and CDR2 is YYNGEE. This CDR3 has 12 amino acids. V gave up 3 bases and J gave up 6 bases; unmatched junction bases: 2. The variable domain in full, completed from reference TRBV9 and TRBJ2-7, reads DSGVTQTPKHLITATGQRVTLRCSPRSGDLSVYWYQQSLDQGLQFLIQYYNGEERAKGNILERFSAQQFPDLHSELNLSSLELGDSALYFCASSGTGGEQYFGPGTRLTVT.

The chain employs TRBV6-5 and TRBJ1-2; maybe TRBD1 (6 bases). The CDR3 extends over 15 amino acids. Between the trimmed V and J ends, which lost 0 bases and 3 bases, there was a span of 11 bases. CDR1 MNHEY and CDR2 SVGAGI come from the germline V gene. CDR3 sequence: CASSYSRAGDYGYTF. CDR3 DNA: TGTGCCAGCAGTTACTCGAGGGCAGGGGACTATGGCTACACCTTC.

The genes are TRBV6-6 and TRBJ2-7; no reliable D call. Germline assignment: CDR1 MNHNY and CDR2 SVGAGI (reference sequence). CDR3 size: 13 residues. The V end lost 2 bases, the J end lost 7 bases, and 12 bases lay between the germline ends. DNA of the CDR3: TGTGCCAGCAGTTACGACTTTGCTAAGGAGCAGTACTTC. Its protein product is CASSYDFAKEQYF.

This chain joins TRBV27 and TRBJ2-7, with D possibly being TRBD1 or TRBD2 (5 bases each). The length of the CDR3 is 12 residues. The V end lost 5 bases, the J end lost 3 bases, and 8 bases lay between the germline ends. Looked up from germline, CDR1 is MNHEY and CDR2 is SMNVEV (reference sequence). CDR3 DNA sequence: TGTGCCAGCAGTCGGGGCTACTACGAGCAGTACTTC. This translates into CASSRGYYEQYF.

This chain connects TRBV6-5 to TRBJ1-6, with 7 bases aligning to TRBD1. Trimming cost V 4 bases and J 9 bases; bases outside gene matches: 21. The CDR3 covers 19 residues. Germline values: CDR1 MNHEY, CDR2 SVGAGI. The CDR3 loop reads CASSSLDRVLALGVSPLHF. CDR3 nucleotide sequence: TGTGCCAGCAGTTCCCTCGACAGGGTACTTGCCCTCGGGGTTTCACCCCTCCACTTT.

This chain uses TRBV18 with TRBJ2-5; D is uncertain. The V end was cut by 3 bases, the J end by 4 bases, with 9 bases between. The germline gives CDR1 KGHSH, CDR2 LQKENI. The CDR3 covers 13 residues. CDR3 DNA sequence: TGTGCCAGCTCACCTCCGTCTCCAGAGACCCAGTACTTC. Translation: CASSPPSPETQYF.

V gene TRBV5-4 combines with J gene TRBJ1-6; D is undetermined. The germline CDR1 and CDR2 sequences are SGHNT and YYREEE (reference sequence). V was trimmed by 0 bases and J by 10 bases, leaving 14 bases between them. This CDR3 has 15 residues. The CDR3 loop is CASSLETIGRSPLHF. CDR3 sequence (DNA): TGTGCCAGCAGCTTGGAAACCATCGGGCGCTCACCCCTCCACTTT.

This chain uses TRBV4-2 with TRBJ1-2; D uncertain. Trimming removed 0 bases from V and 6 bases from J, with 23 bases in between. Germline loops: CDR1 LGHNA, CDR2 YNFKEQ. CDR3 length: 18 amino acids. The CDR3 nucleotides are TGTGCCAGCAGCCAAGAACGGTTGGCCCCTCCAATAAAGAATGGCTACACCTTC. Translated, it gives CASSQERLAPPIKNGYTF.